The rows below give T cell receptor beta chains drawn from one sample of a study of cytotoxic CD8 clonotypes in ibrutinib-treated CLL. Generated by immunoSEQ multiplex PCR, the TCRdb table keeps only in-frame clones and is missing some. Seen here are 35,000 to 45,000 clones, about two thirds observed once, and the top ten hold approximately 16%. The material was PBMCs, obtained at disease progression, from a patient treated with ibrutinib. These receptors originate from a human donor with chronic lymphocytic leukemia. The CDR3 runs from the conserved cysteine through the conserved F or W. Each record gives: V gene, J gene, clone size, D gene, CDR3 protein, CDR3 DNA. The D gene is left open where the match is weak. Size is omitted from some rows. Given values are once, few, many or a class for expanded clones.

>TRBV7-9|TRBJ1-2|few|.
CASSSDGSGWGYTF
TGTGCCAGCAGCTCGGACGGCTCCGGTTGGGGCTACACCTTC
>TRBV4-1|TRBJ2-3|.|TRBD2
CASRDSGGAGDTQYF
TGCGCCTCCAGGGATAGCGGGGGGGCGGGGGATACGCAGTATTTT
>TRBV11-2|TRBJ2-1|.|TRBD1
CASSQLINNRGIYNEQFF
TGTGCCAGCAGCCAGCTGATCAACAACAGGGGCATCTACAATGAGCAGTTCTTC
>TRBV25-1|TRBJ1-2|.|.
CASSDSDRSSLYGYTF
TGTGCCAGCAGTGACTCCGACAGGAGTTCACTCTATGGCTACACCTTC
>TRBV7-9|TRBJ2-7|.|.
CASSLREGSYEQYF
TGTGCCAGCAGCCTCCGGGAAGGGTCCTACGAGCAGTACTTC
>TRBV5-1|TRBJ1-2|.|TRBD1
CASSLGTGGVGYGYTF
TGCGCCAGCAGCTTGGGGACAGGGGGCGTCGGCTATGGCTACACCTTC
>TRBV6-6|TRBJ1-2|.|.
CASSSLQLNYGYTF
TGTGCCAGCAGTTCCCTACAGCTTAACTATGGCTACACCTTC
>TRBV6-1|TRBJ2-5|few|.
CASSGTGQETQYF
TGTGCCAGCAGCGGGACTGGCCAAGAGACCCAGTACTTC
>TRBV6-5|TRBJ2-1|.|.
CASSRTGLPYNEQFF
TGTGCCAGCAGTCGGACCGGCCTTCCGTACAATGAGCAGTTCTTC
>TRBV29-1|TRBJ2-1|.|TRBD1
CSVAGQGIGNEQFF
TGCAGCGTCGCCGGACAGGGAATCGGCAATGAGCAGTTCTTC
>TRBV15|TRBJ2-7|.|.
CATSAGRTSSYEQYF
TGTGCCACCAGCGCCGGACGGACGAGCTCCTACGAGCAGTACTTC
>TRBV25-1|TRBJ1-1|.|.
CASSELWGSAFF
TGTGCCAGCAGTGAACTTTGGGGTTCTGCTTTCTTT
>TRBV7-6|TRBJ1-1|.|TRBD1
CASSSGQALRAFF
TGTGCCAGCAGCTCGGGACAGGCCCTGAGAGCTTTCTTT
>TRBV29-1|TRBJ1-1|.|.
CSVEWGTEAFF
TGCAGCGTTGAATGGGGCACTGAAGCTTTCTTT
>TRBV6-5|TRBJ2-3|.|.
CASRGRDTQYF
TGTGCCAGCCGTGGGAGAGATACGCAGTATTTT
>TRBV5-1|TRBJ2-7|.|TRBD1
CASSHPGTASYEQYF
TGCGCCAGCAGCCACCCCGGGACAGCCTCCTACGAGCAGTACTTC
>TRBV11-1|TRBJ1-1|.|.
CASSLGRGSTEAFF
TGTGCCAGCAGCTTAGGTAGGGGAAGTACTGAAGCTTTCTTT
>TRBV5-4|TRBJ1-1|once|TRBD1
CASSPVQGMGRAEAFF
TGTGCCAGCAGCCCCGTACAGGGGATGGGGCGGGCTGAAGCTTTCTTT
>TRBV5-1|TRBJ2-2|.|TRBD2
CASRASGGTANTGELFF
TGCGCCAGCAGAGCCAGCGGGGGGACTGCGAACACCGGGGAGCTGTTTTTT
>TRBV6-1|TRBJ1-2|.|.
CASSIEGRANYGYTF
TGTGCCAGCAGTATAGAGGGGAGAGCGAACTATGGCTACACCTTC
>TRBV19|TRBJ1-5|few|.
CASTWREVGNQPQHF
TGTGCCAGTACCTGGAGGGAAGTGGGCAATCAGCCCCAGCATTTT
>TRBV7-8|TRBJ2-4|.|TRBD2
CASSSSGGDIQYF
TGTGCCAGCAGCTCCAGCGGGGGGGACATTCAGTACTTC
>TRBV6-4|TRBJ1-1|few|.
CASSEAFHTEAFF
TGTGCCAGCAGTGAAGCGTTTCACACTGAAGCTTTCTTT
>TRBV5-1|TRBJ2-7|.|TRBD1
CASSSTGDLYEQYF
TGCGCCAGCAGCTCGACAGGGGACCTCTACGAGCAGTACTTC
>TRBV7-8|TRBJ1-1|.|.
CASSFQGQGTEAFF
TGTGCCAGCAGCTTTCAGGGCCAAGGCACTGAAGCTTTCTTT
>TRBV5-6|TRBJ2-3|.|.
CASSPPDGRSTDTQYF
TGTGCCAGCAGCCCGCCGGACGGCCGTAGCACAGATACGCAGTATTTT
>TRBV7-9|TRBJ1-1|.|.
CASSPRDLSNTEAFF
TGTGCCAGCAGCCCGCGGGACCTGTCGAACACTGAAGCTTTCTTT
>TRBV6-1|TRBJ1-5|.|.
CASSAVQGNQPQHF
TGTGCCAGCAGCGCCGTACAGGGCAATCAGCCCCAGCATTTT
>TRBV29-1|TRBJ1-2|few|TRBD1
CSVEFGDRGYGYTF
TGCAGCGTTGAATTTGGGGACAGGGGTTATGGCTACACCTTC
>TRBV10-1|TRBJ1-2|once|TRBD1
CASSEDRDIYGYTF
TGCGCCAGCAGTGAAGACAGGGATATCTATGGCTACACCTTC
>TRBV5-4|TRBJ2-7|many|.
CASSLNSYEQYF
TGTGCCAGCAGCTTAAATTCCTACGAGCAGTACTTC